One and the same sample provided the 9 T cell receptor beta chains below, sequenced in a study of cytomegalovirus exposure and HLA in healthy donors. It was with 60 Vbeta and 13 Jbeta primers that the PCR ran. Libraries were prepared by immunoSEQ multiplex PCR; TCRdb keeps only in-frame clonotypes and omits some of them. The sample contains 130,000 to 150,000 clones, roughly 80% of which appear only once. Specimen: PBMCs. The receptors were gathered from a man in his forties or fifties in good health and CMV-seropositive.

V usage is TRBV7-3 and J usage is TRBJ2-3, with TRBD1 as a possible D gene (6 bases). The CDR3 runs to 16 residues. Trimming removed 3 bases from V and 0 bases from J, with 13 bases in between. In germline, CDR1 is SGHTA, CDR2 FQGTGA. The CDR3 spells CASSLLGHSSTDTQYF. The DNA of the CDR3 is TGTGCCAGCAGCTTGCTGGGACACAGTAGCACAGATACGCAGTATTTT.

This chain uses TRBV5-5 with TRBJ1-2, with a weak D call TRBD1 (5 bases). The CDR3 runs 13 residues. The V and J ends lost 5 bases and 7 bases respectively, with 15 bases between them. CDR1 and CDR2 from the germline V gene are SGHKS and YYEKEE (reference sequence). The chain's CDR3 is CASSLKGMFGYTF. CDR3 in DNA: TGTGCCAGCAGTCTCAAGGGGATGTTTGGCTACACCTTC. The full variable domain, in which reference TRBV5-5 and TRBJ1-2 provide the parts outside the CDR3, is DAGVTQSPTHLIKTRGQQVTLRCSPISGHKSVSWYQQVLGQGPQFIFQYYEKEERGRGNFPDRFSARQFPNYSSELNVNALLLGDSALYLCASSLKGMFGYTFGSGTRLTVV.

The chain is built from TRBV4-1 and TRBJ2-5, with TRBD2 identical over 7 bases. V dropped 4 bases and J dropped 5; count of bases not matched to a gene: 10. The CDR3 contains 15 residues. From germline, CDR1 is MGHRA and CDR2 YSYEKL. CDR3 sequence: CASSPPGGAGETQYF. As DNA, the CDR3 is TGCGCCAGCAGCCCCCCGGGCGGAGCGGGGGAGACCCAGTACTTC.

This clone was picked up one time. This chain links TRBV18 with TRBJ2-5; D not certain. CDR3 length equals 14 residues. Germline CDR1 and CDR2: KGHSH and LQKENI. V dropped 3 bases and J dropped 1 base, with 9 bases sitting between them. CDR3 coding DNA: TGTGCCAGCTCACCGGTGGCTCCCCAAGAGACCCAGTACTTC. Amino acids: CASSPVAPQETQYF.

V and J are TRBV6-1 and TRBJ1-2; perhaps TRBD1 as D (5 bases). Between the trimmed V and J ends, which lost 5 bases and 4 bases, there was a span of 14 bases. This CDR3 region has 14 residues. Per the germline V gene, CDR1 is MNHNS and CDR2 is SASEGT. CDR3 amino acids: CASSPTQGIYGYTF. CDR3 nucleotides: TGTGCCAGCAGTCCAACTCAGGGAATCTATGGCTACACCTTC.

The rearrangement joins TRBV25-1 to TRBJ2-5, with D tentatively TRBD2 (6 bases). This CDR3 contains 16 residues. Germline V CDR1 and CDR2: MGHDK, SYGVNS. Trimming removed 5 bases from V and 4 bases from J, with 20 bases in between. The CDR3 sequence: CASSFGGWGGGETQYF. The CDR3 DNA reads TGTGCCAGCAGTTTTGGGGGGTGGGGAGGTGGAGAGACCCAGTACTTC. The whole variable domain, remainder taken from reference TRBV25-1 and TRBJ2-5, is EADIYQTPRYLVIGTGKKITLECSQTMGHDKMYWYQQDPGMELHLIHYSYGVNSTEKGDLSSESTVSRIRTEHFPLTLESARPSHTSQYLCASSFGGWGGGETQYFGPGTRLLVL.

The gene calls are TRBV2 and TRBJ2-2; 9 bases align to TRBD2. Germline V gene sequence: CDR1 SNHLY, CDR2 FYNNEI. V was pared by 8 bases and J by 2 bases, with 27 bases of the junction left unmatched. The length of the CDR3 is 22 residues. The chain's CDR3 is CASLGYDREFFAGGLNTGELFF. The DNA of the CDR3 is TGTGCCAGCCTGGGCTATGACAGGGAGTTTTTTGCGGGGGGGCTCAACACCGGGGAGCTGTTTTTT. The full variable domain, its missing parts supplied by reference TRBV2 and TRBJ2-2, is EPEVTQTPSHQVTQMGQEVILRCVPISNHLYFYWYRQILGQKVEFLVSFYNNEISEKSEIFDDQFSVERPDGSNFTLKIRSTKLEDSAMYFCASLGYDREFFAGGLNTGELFFGEGSRLTVL.

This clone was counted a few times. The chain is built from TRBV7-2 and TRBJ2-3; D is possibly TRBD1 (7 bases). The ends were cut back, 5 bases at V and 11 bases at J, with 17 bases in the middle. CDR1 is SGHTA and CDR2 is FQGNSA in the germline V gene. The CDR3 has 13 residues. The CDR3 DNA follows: TGTGCCAGCAGCGGCCACCTCCAGGGGGGGCAGTATTTT. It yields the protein CASSGHLQGGQYF.

DNA of the CDR3: TGTGCCAGCACCTTCTGGCAGTCCTCATACAATGAGCAGTTCTTC. This sequence encodes CASTFWQSSYNEQFF. The gene calls are TRBV5-4 and TRBJ2-1; no clear D gene. CDR1 is SGHNT, CDR2 YYREEE, per germline (reference sequence). CDR3 length equals 15 residues. V gave up 6 bases and J gave up 4 bases, with 17 bases separating them.